The clone carrying this T cell receptor beta chain was counted between two and nine times. This specimen comes from a study of identical twins. Via MiXCR, TCRdb re-called the 5' RACE reads, giving one row per CDR3 protein. In the table there are under 500,000 distinct CDR3 sequences, approximately 14% of which are singletons. Germline V CDR1 and CDR2: MDHEN, SYDVKM. Deletions cut 1 base from V and 2 bases from J, with 9 bases between. The CDR3 consists of 14 residues. These sequences were also reported in another study, on yellow fever vaccine responses in identical twins.

The clonotype originates from a woman under 30 in good health. Sequenced: CD4+ T cells sorted from blood. This sequence joins TRBV28 and TRBJ2-7; tentatively, D is TRBD1 (5 bases). Written as DNA, the CDR3 is TGTGCCAGCAGTTTATTTGCAGGGACCTACGAGCAGTACTTC. Translation gives CASSLFAGTYEQYF.